The rows below give T cell receptor beta chains drawn from one sample of a study of CD8 T cells in Susac syndrome. TCRdb analysed the immunoSEQ multiplex PCR reads with MiXCR anew, one entry per CDR3 protein. The sample holds 1,500 or so distinct CDR3 sequences; around 66% are singletons and the top ten take approximately 26%. The sample was CD8+ TEMRA cells from PBMCs. Source of these receptors: a human donor with Susac syndrome. The CDR3 runs from the conserved cysteine through the conserved F or W. The order of the fields is V gene, D gene, J gene, clone size, CDR3 protein, CDR3 DNA. D genes are given only for firm matches. Size values are once, few and many counts, or a class for expanded clones, and some rows have none.

V: TRBV27; D: .; J: TRBJ2-5; size: .; CDR3: CASSSRQTIRGTQYF; DNA: TGTGCCAGCAGTTCCAGACAGACGATTAGGGGGACCCAATACTTC
V: TRBV20-1; D: .; J: TRBJ2-7; size: once; CDR3: CSASSIGQLTYEQYF; DNA: TGCAGTGCTAGTTCTATCGGACAGCTCACCTACGAGCAGTACTTC
V: TRBV6-5; D: .; J: TRBJ2-3; size: .; CDR3: CASSSGTGATDTLYF; DNA: TGTGCCAGCAGTTCGGGGACTGGTGCCACAGATACGCTGTATTTT
V: TRBV7-9; D: .; J: TRBJ2-6; size: .; CDR3: CASSLEGSDSHFGANVPTF; DNA: TGTGCCAGCAGCTTAGAGGGCAGTGATTCCCACTTTGGGGCCAACGTCCCGACTTTC
V: TRBV5-6; D: TRBD1; J: TRBJ1-2; size: .; CDR3: CASSPQGYGYTF; DNA: TGTGCCAGCAGCCCACAGGGGTATGGCTACACCTTC
V: TRBV5-1; D: TRBD2; J: TRBJ2-1; size: few; CDR3: CASSSSGGAYNEQFF; DNA: TGCGCCAGCAGCTCAAGCGGGGGAGCCTACAATGAGCAGTTCTTC
V: TRBV20-1; D: TRBD2; J: TRBJ2-5; size: .; CDR3: CSARDHSASGGPGQETQYF; DNA: TGCAGTGCTAGAGATCATTCGGCTAGCGGGGGGCCGGGACAAGAGACCCAGTACTTC
V: TRBV7-9; D: .; J: TRBJ2-7; size: .; CDR3: CASSGLTGRFLREQYF; DNA: TGTGCCAGCAGCGGCCTGACAGGGAGGTTTCTAAGGGAGCAGTACTTC
V: TRBV12-3/TRBV12-4; D: .; J: TRBJ1-5; size: once; CDR3: CASSPRIRNQPQHF; DNA: TGTGCCAGCAGTCCAAGAATACGCAATCAGCCCCAGCATTTT
V: TRBV9; D: .; J: TRBJ2-7; size: .; CDR3: CGSSPCVSYEQYF; DNA: TGTGGCAGCAGCCCGTGCGTCTCCTACGAGCAGTACTTC
V: TRBV28; D: .; J: TRBJ2-1; size: .; CDR3: CASSPLSRTNEQFF; DNA: TGTGCCAGCAGTCCCCTTTCTCGAACAAATGAGCAGTTCTTC
V: TRBV9; D: .; J: TRBJ2-7; size: .; CDR3: CASCPSVSYELYF; DNA: TGTGCCAGCTGCCCGAGCGTCTCCTACGAGCTGTACTTC
V: TRBV15; D: .; J: TRBJ2-7; size: .; CDR3: CATSSPSVSYEQYF; DNA: TGTGCCACCAGCAGCCCGAGCGTCTCCTACGAGCAGTACTTC
V: TRBV7-9; D: .; J: TRBJ1-2; size: .; CDR3: CASSGGEDGYTF; DNA: TGTGCCAGCAGCGGGGGGGAGGACGGCTACACCTTC
V: TRBV5-6; D: TRBD2; J: TRBJ2-1; size: few; CDR3: CASSDGTIRISYNEQFF; DNA: TGTGCCAGCAGCGACGGGACTATCAGAATTTCGTACAATGAGCAGTTCTTC
V: TRBV9; D: .; J: TRBJ2-7; size: large; CDR3: CASSPSGVSYEQYF; DNA: TGTGCCAGCAGTCCTTCCGGGGTCTCCTACGAGCAGTACTTC
V: TRBV9; D: .; J: TRBJ2-7; size: few; CDR3: CASSPSVSYELFF; DNA: TGTGCCAGCAGCCCGAGCGTCTCCTACGAGCTGTTCTTC
V: TRBV12-3/TRBV12-4; D: .; J: TRBJ2-2; size: .; CDR3: CDISKNTGELFF; DNA: TGTGACATCAGTAAGAACACCGGGGAGCTGTTTTTT
V: TRBV9; D: .; J: TRBJ1-6; size: .; CDR3: CASSWGGNSPLHF; DNA: TGTGCCAGCAGCTGGGGGGGGAATTCACCCCTCCACTTT
V: TRBV3-1; D: TRBD2; J: TRBJ2-3; size: .; CDR3: CASSGRTSVTQYF; DNA: TGTGCCAGCAGCGGACGGACTAGTGTCACGCAGTATTTT
V: TRBV9; D: .; J: TRBJ1-2; size: .; CDR3: CASSAYTGIYGYTF; DNA: TGTGCCAGCAGCGCCTATACAGGGATCTATGGCTACACCTTC
V: TRBV7-9; D: .; J: TRBJ2-6; size: .; CDR3: CASSLDGMDSQFGANVLTF; DNA: TGTGCCAGCAGCTTAGATGGCATGGATTCCCAATTTGGGGCCAACGTCCTGACTTTC
V: TRBV21-1; D: .; J: TRBJ2-2; size: .; CDR3: CASGRAGTGELFF; DNA: TGTGCCAGCGGCAGGGCAGGCACCGGGGAGCTGTTTTTT
V: TRBV24-1; D: TRBD2; J: TRBJ2-4; size: .; CDR3: CATSDGLNGGKNIQYF; DNA: TGTGCCACCAGTGATGGATTAAACGGGGGGAAAAACATTCAGTACTTC
V: TRBV27; D: .; J: TRBJ2-1; size: .; CDR3: CASRFGPGNNEQFF; DNA: TGTGCCAGCAGGTTTGGTCCTGGGAACAATGAGCAGTTCTTC
V: TRBV7-9; D: .; J: TRBJ2-6; size: .; CDR3: CASSLEGWVSHFGANVLTF; DNA: TGTGCCAGCAGCTTAGAGGGCTGGGTTTCCCACTTTGGGGCCAACGTCCTGACTTTC
V: TRBV12-3/TRBV12-4; D: .; J: TRBJ1-1; size: .; CDR3: CASSSAMTVNTEAFF; DNA: TGTGCCAGCAGTTCGGCCATGACAGTGAACACTGAAGCTTTCTTT
V: TRBV27; D: .; J: TRBJ2-2; size: once; CDR3: CASSYRYTGELFF; DNA: TGTGCCAGCAGTTATAGATACACCGGGGAGCTGTTTTTT
V: TRBV4-1; D: TRBD1; J: TRBJ2-7; size: .; CDR3: CASSQKAPRDRGTYEQYF; DNA: TGCGCCAGCAGCCAAAAAGCTCCTCGGGACAGGGGGACCTACGAGCAGTACTTC
V: TRBV27; D: TRBD2; J: TRBJ2-1; size: .; CDR3: CAGSPGSGGEQFF; DNA: TGTGCCGGCAGTCCAGGCTCGGGGGGTGAGCAGTTCTTC
V: TRBV7-9; D: .; J: TRBJ2-6; size: .; CDR3: CAIILDGRDSHFGANVLTF; DNA: TGTGCCATCATCTTAGATGGCAGGGATTCCCACTTTGGGGCCAACGTCCTGACTTTC
V: TRBV6-1; D: .; J: TRBJ2-5; size: .; CDR3: CASSDGGVLQPQETQYF; DNA: TGTGCCAGCAGCGATGGGGGAGTCCTACAACCGCAAGAGACCCAGTACTTC
V: TRBV30; D: .; J: TRBJ2-7; size: large; CDR3: CAWGRGYEQYF; DNA: TGTGCCTGGGGACGGGGCTACGAGCAGTACTTC
V: TRBV4-2; D: .; J: TRBJ1-3; size: .; CDR3: CASSQFQGSSENTIYF; DNA: TGTGCCAGCAGCCAATTTCAGGGTTCCTCTGAAAACACCATATATTTT
V: TRBV4-1; D: .; J: TRBJ1-2; size: few; CDR3: CASSQHSGSQSYGYTF; DNA: TGCGCCAGCAGCCAGCACTCAGGGAGTCAAAGCTATGGCTACACCTTC
V: TRBV7-9; D: .; J: TRBJ2-6; size: .; CDR3: CASCLEGRVSLFGANVLTF; DNA: TGTGCCAGCTGCTTAGAGGGCAGGGTTTCCCTCTTTGGGGCCAACGTCCTGACTTTC
V: TRBV12-3/TRBV12-4; D: .; J: TRBJ1-2; size: .; CDR3: CASSFSADYGYTF; DNA: TGTGCCAGCAGTTTTTCGGCAGACTATGGCTACACCTTC
V: TRBV30; D: .; J: TRBJ2-1; size: .; CDR3: CAWNLAGVNEQFFFFF; DNA: .
V: TRBV6-2/TRBV6-3; D: .; J: TRBJ2-7; size: large; CDR3: CASRDLLGGYEQYF; DNA: TGTGCCAGCAGAGACCTCCTCGGAGGCTACGAGCAGTACTTC
V: TRBV5-6; D: .; J: TRBJ2-2; size: .; CDR3: CASLGVMPNTGELFF; DNA: TGTGCCAGCTTGGGGGTAATGCCGAACACCGGGGAGCTGTTTTTT
V: TRBV30; D: .; J: TRBJ2-4; size: .; CDR3: CAWGICVLAINIQYF; DNA: TGTGCCTGGGGAATTTGCGTTCTAGCCATAAACATTCAGTACTTC
V: TRBV6-5; D: .; J: TRBJ2-2; size: .; CDR3: CASSYAVETSVRFAGELFF; DNA: TGTGCCAGCAGTTACGCGGTCGAGACGTCGGTACGTTTCGCCGGGGAGCTGTTTTTT
V: TRBV5-1; D: TRBD1; J: TRBJ2-7; size: .; CDR3: CASSLARTGDSYEQYF; DNA: TGCGCCAGCAGCTTGGCCAGGACAGGGGACTCCTACGAGCAGTACTTC
V: TRBV24-1; D: .; J: TRBJ2-4; size: .; CDR3: CATSDGLNGKGKNIQYF; DNA: TGTGCCACCAGTGATGGATTAAACGGGAAAGGAAAAAACATTCAGTACTTC
V: TRBV3-1; D: .; J: TRBJ1-1; size: .; CDR3: CASSQAKNTEAFF; DNA: TGTGCCAGCAGCCAGGCCAAGAACACTGAAGCTTTCTTT
V: TRBV7-9; D: .; J: TRBJ2-6; size: .; CDR3: CASSLYVYHDKSRANVLTF; DNA: TGTGCCAGCAGCCTTTATGTATACCATGACAAAAGTCGGGCCAACGTCCTGACTTTC
V: TRBV6-5; D: .; J: TRBJ1-5; size: few; CDR3: CASSYSNTERQPQHF; DNA: TGTGCCAGCAGTTACTCGAATACGGAGCGGCAGCCCCAGCATTTT
V: TRBV4-2; D: .; J: TRBJ2-3; size: few; CDR3: CASSQVEITDTQYF; DNA: TGTGCCAGCAGCCAAGTAGAGATCACAGATACGCAGTATTTT
V: TRBV6-5; D: .; J: TRBJ2-2; size: .; CDR3: CASTSRRLGTGELFF; DNA: TGTGCCAGCACCAGCAGGCGGTTGGGGACCGGGGAGCTGTTTTTT
V: TRBV7-9; D: .; J: TRBJ2-6; size: once; CDR3: CASSLEGRDPALTLTF; DNA: TGTGCCAGCAGCTTAGAGGGCAGGGATCCTGCCCTGACCCTGACTTTC
V: TRBV4-3; D: .; J: TRBJ1-3; size: once; CDR3: CASSQYSESGNTIYF; DNA: TGCGCCAGCAGCCAATATTCGGAAAGTGGAAACACCATATATTTT
V: TRBV28; D: TRBD1; J: TRBJ2-1; size: once; CDR3: CASSLEQGAVDEQFF; DNA: TGTGCCAGCAGTTTAGAGCAGGGGGCAGTTGATGAGCAGTTCTTC